This T cell receptor beta chain was obtained from a study of a mutant IDH1 vaccine in newly diagnosed glioma (dated by TCRdb to about 2021). About the full investigation: Patients were given eight vaccinations, in weeks 1, 3, 5, 7, 11, 15, 19 and 23, which matched visits V03 through V10. Before enrollment, most patients had been given radiochemotherapy with temozolomide as standard therapy, while the rest had received either radiotherapy alone or temozolomide alone. Of the roughly 30 treated patients, around 60% were male and 37.5% were female, and a mean age of 40.4 years was recorded. In the chemotherapy-containing groups, vaccination started alongside temozolomide cycles, whereas in patients who had radiotherapy alone it started 4-6 weeks after radiotherapy. Longitudinal TCRB deep sequencing was done for 25 treated patients, wherever samples were available for exploratory analyses. Six visits were used for peripheral blood collection: V03 (baseline), V05, V07, V10, V12 and V13. Summary of the overall study and its limitations: Pseudoprogression appeared unrelated to alterations in the top peripheral T cell clonotypes detected by TCRB sequencing. Vaccine-induced immune responses across multiple MHC alleles were detected in around 92% of patients. The authors noted that analyses of patient blood samples could not be reproduced because of sample limitations. Availability determined which PBMC samples were chosen for TCRB deep sequencing.

The sample's time point, from its label and the paper: week 23, last vaccination. Every vaccine dose consisted of 300 ug of a 20-mer mutant IDH1 peptide in Montanide, administered subcutaneously together with topical imiquimod. All donors had newly diagnosed IDH1-mutant astrocytomas of WHO grade 3 or 4 that showed loss of nuclear ATRX. The samples were drawn from NOA16, a multicentre, single-arm, open-label phase I trial in Germany that tested a mutant IDH1 peptide vaccine in humans for the first time. Genomic DNA for TCRB sequencing was extracted from EDTA blood using the DNeasy Blood and Tissue Kit. Library preparation was by the immunoSEQ multiplex PCR assay. Rearranged TCR beta chain sequences were amplified using the hsTCRB Kit according to the manufacturer's protocol. TCRB libraries were sequenced on an Illumina MiSeq. As for the authors' bioinformatics: The kit vendor's proprietary platform handled demultiplexing, trimming and gene mapping. TCRdb limited this immuneACCESS table to in-frame rearrangements with V and J called. A share of clones is missing; checked studies link under half to unresolved V genes, and the rest is unexplained. For V, J and clone size, that table is used; D and trimming come from the DNA. Across this sample there are around 26,000 clones, with approximately 78% seen only once. Approximately 19% of the sample rests with the top ten.

The CDR3, cysteine through phenylalanine, is 12 amino acids long. The entry retains the CDR3 DNA only, 36 bases that are in frame from base 1. The germline ends are 13 bases apart after V is trimmed by 6 bases and J by 8 bases. The germline V gene gives CDR1 as SNHLY and CDR2 as FYNNEI. Details on this clone: The antigen it binds to is not known. Base qualities are not at hand, and no much larger clone is one base apart.

The input for sequencing was PBMCs, taken from a glioma patient whose treatment included an IDH1 peptide vaccine. The rearrangement joined TRBV2 to TRBJ1-2, and the D gene may be TRBD1, 5 bases matching. The TCR originated in a woman aged 25 to 39 with glioma. The DNA sequence is as follows: TGTGCCAGCAGGGGGCAGGCCCAAGGCTACACCTTC. The encoded protein is CASRGQAQGYTF.